The 25 T cell receptor beta chains presented below share a single source sample, sequenced in a study of cytomegalovirus exposure and HLA in healthy donors. A multiplex PCR was run with 60 Vbeta primers and 13 Jbeta primers. The data were produced by immunoSEQ multiplex PCR, yet TCRdb's version contains in-frame clones alone and is incomplete. The data show around 100,000 clones, with roughly four fifths seen just once and 9.6% held by the top ten. The sequenced material came from PBMCs. Every receptor here comes from a male donor in good health and CMV-seropositive.

This sequence joins TRBV5-8 and TRBJ2-7, with TRBD2 identical over 7 bases. The CDR3 sequence is 14 residues long. V lost 0 bases to trimming and J lost 6 bases; unmatched junction nucleotides: 6. CDR1 is SGHTS, CDR2 YDEGEE, per germline. This CDR3 reads CASSLVAGAVEQYF. As DNA, the CDR3 is TGTGCCAGCAGCTTGGTGGCGGGAGCCGTCGAGCAGTACTTC. Full variable domain (remainder filled in from reference TRBV5-8 and TRBJ2-7): EAGVTQSPTHLIKTRGQQATLRCSPISGHTSVYWYQQALGLGLQFLLWYDEGEERNRGNFPPRFSGRQFPNYSSELNVNALELEDSALYLCASSLVAGAVEQYFGPGTRLTVT.

This chain joins TRBV5-1 and TRBJ2-1, with 13 bases matching TRBD2. CDR1 SGHRS and CDR2 YFSETQ come from the germline V gene. The CDR3 has 16 amino acids. J was trimmed by 8 bases and V by 4 bases; bases with no gene match: 9. The CDR3 spells CASSQTGTSGTYEQFF. The CDR3 bases are TGCGCCAGCAGCCAAACCGGGACTAGCGGGACGTATGAGCAGTTCTTC.

This chain joins TRBV6-6 and TRBJ2-7; D gene uncertain. Trimming stripped 4 bases from V and 4 bases from J, with 17 bases between. Per germline, CDR1 MNHNY and CDR2 SVGAGI (reference sequence). CDR3 length equals 15 residues. The CDR3 nucleotides are TGTGCCAGCAGTTCGCAAGACATGGCAAGGTACGAGCAGTACTTC. This sequence encodes CASSSQDMARYEQYF.

This sequence joins TRBV28 and TRBJ2-3, with 10 positions matching TRBD2. The CDR3 totals 13 residues. Germline CDR1 reads MDHEN; CDR2 reads SYDVKM. The CDR3 region has the DNA TGTGCACTTCAGAGGACTAGCGGAGATACGCAGTATTTT. Its translation: CALQRTSGDTQYF.

The rearrangement uses TRBV7-2 and TRBJ1-1; D unresolved. With 1 base removed from V and 3 bases from J, the gap between germline ends came to 6 bases. The length of the CDR3 is 13 residues. CDR1 is SGHTA and CDR2 is FQGNSA in the germline V gene. In DNA form, the CDR3 reads TGTGCCAGCAGCTTAGACCGCGACACTGAAGCTTTCTTT. This gives the protein CASSLDRDTEAFF. The variable domain in full, with the rest retrieved from reference TRBV7-2 and TRBJ1-1, is GAGVSQSPSNKVTEKGKDVELRCDPISGHTALYWYRQSLGQGLEFLIYFQGNSAPDKSGLPSDRFSAERTGGSVSTLTIQRTQQEDSAVYLCASSLDRDTEAFFGQGTRLTVV.

The chain joins TRBV11-2 to TRBJ2-7; D gene unclear. V shed 0 bases and J shed 2 bases, with 5 bases lying between them. Germline-derived CDR1 and CDR2 are SGHAT and FQNNGV. The CDR3 is 13 amino acids. CDR3 protein: CASSLELTYEQYF. CDR3 nucleotide sequence: TGTGCCAGCAGCTTAGAACTTACCTACGAGCAGTACTTC.

V is TRBV4-1 and J is TRBJ2-2, with D unclear. This CDR3 has 17 amino acids. Germline V lookup: CDR1 MGHRA, CDR2 YSYEKL. The V end was cut by 0 bases, the J end by 0 bases, with 11 bases between. CDR3 nucleotides: TGCGCCAGCAGCCAAGATTTAGCCGGCTCGAACACCGGGGAGCTGTTTTTT. It specifies CASSQDLAGSNTGELFF.

The chain employs TRBV29-1 and TRBJ2-5; no definite D call. Trimming cost V 7 bases and J 2 bases, with 5 bases left between them. The CDR3 runs 10 residues. Per the germline V gene, CDR1 is SQVTM and CDR2 is ANQGSEA. In DNA, the CDR3 is TGCAGCGGGGCTCAAGAGACCCAGTACTTC. The encoded protein is CSGAQETQYF.

The CDR3 sequence is CASSFSHPPGQGAYEQYF. CDR3 nucleotides: TGTGCCAGCAGTTTTAGCCATCCCCCGGGACAGGGGGCCTACGAGCAGTACTTC. The rearrangement uses TRBV27 and TRBJ2-7; the match to TRBD1 covers 11 bases. The germline gives CDR1 MNHEY, CDR2 SMNVEV (reference sequence). The CDR3 has 18 residues. V was clipped by 3 bases and J by 2 bases; unmatched bases: 12.

The chain uses TRBV2 and TRBJ2-3, with D hard to call. The CDR3 is 12 amino acids. Deletions cut 7 bases from V and 7 bases from J, with 12 bases between. Germline CDR1 is SNHLY and CDR2 is FYNNEI. CDR3 in amino acids: CASTGVSNTQYF. In DNA form, the CDR3 reads TGTGCCAGCACCGGAGTGAGCAATACGCAGTATTTT.

The CDR3 protein is CASRPGRGGKLFF. The CDR3 DNA reads as TGTGCCAGCCGGCCGGGACGGGGGGGAAAACTGTTTTTT. J is TRBJ1-4 and V is TRBV28; perhaps TRBD1 as D (5 bases). The ends were cut back, 8 bases at V and 10 bases at J, with 17 bases in the middle. This CDR3 has 13 amino acids. The germline CDR1 and CDR2 sequences are MDHEN and SYDVKM. Full variable domain (rest looked up from reference TRBV28 and TRBJ1-4): DVKVTQSSRYLVKRTGEKVFLECVQDMDHENMFWYRQDPGLGLRLIYFSYDVKMKEKGDIPEGYSVSREKKERFSLILESASTNQTSMYLCASRPGRGGKLFFGSGTQLSVL.

V usage is TRBV9 and J usage is TRBJ2-3; 11 bases line up with TRBD1. Germline V CDR1 and CDR2: SGDLS, YYNGEE. The junction had 5 bases not matched to a gene; V was cut back by 2 bases and J by 3 bases. CDR3 length: 16 residues. This CDR3 reads CASSVSGQGGTDTQYF. CDR3 nucleotides: TGTGCCAGCAGCGTGTCGGGACAGGGGGGAACAGATACGCAGTATTTT.

The chain has TRBV28 and TRBJ2-1; D uncertain. The length of the CDR3 is 15 residues. Trimming left V 6 bases short and J 0 bases short, with 12 bases between. Germline CDR1 reads MDHEN; CDR2 reads SYDVKM. The CDR3 here is CASRTPGNSYNEQFF. The DNA of the CDR3 is TGTGCCAGCAGAACTCCAGGTAACTCCTACAATGAGCAGTTCTTC.

The J gene is TRBJ1-4, the V gene TRBV25-1; 8 bases fit TRBD1. The germline CDR1 and CDR2 sequences are MGHDK and SYGVNS. The CDR3 is 15 amino acids. J lost 7 bases, V lost 3 bases, and 7 bases had no gene match. Here the CDR3 DNA reads TGTGCCAGCAGTGAGGGGGGGCAGGGGGCTGAAAAACTGTTTTTT. Amino acid sequence: CASSEGGQGAEKLFF.

On this clone: One end of the junction varies from germline; a read error may be responsible. The chain recombines TRBV2 with TRBJ2-7, with 7 bases lining up with TRBD1. Per the germline V gene, CDR1 is SNHLY and CDR2 is FYNNEI. The CDR3 extends over 14 amino acids. The CDR3 region has the DNA TGTGCCAGCAGGGAAGACAGGGTCACTTACGAGCAGTACTTC. Protein product: CASREDRVTYEQYF.

The chain couples TRBV23-1 to TRBJ1-3; D remains ambiguous. TRBV23-1 is filed as an ORF, its function uncertain. The V and J ends lost 7 bases and 0 bases respectively, with 19 bases between them. The CDR3 is made up of 17 amino acids. CDR3: CASTSIGDTPSGNTIYF. CDR3 sequence (DNA): TGCGCCAGCACCTCTATTGGAGATACCCCCTCTGGAAACACCATATATTTT.

This clone has a handful of counts. The V gene is TRBV4-1, the J gene TRBJ1-1, with unresolved D. There are 16 residues in the CDR3. CDR1 and CDR2 from the germline V gene are MGHRA and YSYEKL. The V gene lost 0 bases and the J gene lost 1 base, with 12 bases spanning the gap. CDR3 in DNA: TGCGCCAGCAGCCAAGATGGGTCTGAGGGGAACACTGAAGCTTTCTTT. Residues: CASSQDGSEGNTEAFF.

The J gene is TRBJ1-3, the V gene TRBV9; D might be TRBD1 (5 bases). With 4 bases removed from V and 0 bases from J, the gap between germline ends came to 11 bases. This CDR3 region has 15 residues. CDR1 is SGDLS and CDR2 is YYNGEE in the germline V gene. The CDR3 loop reads CASSPRQFSGNTIYF. For the CDR3, the DNA is TGTGCCAGCAGCCCTCGACAGTTCTCTGGAAACACCATATATTTT.

The DNA for the CDR3 is TGTGCCAGCAGCCGCAGCCGGGACACCCGGAATCAGCCCCAGCATTTT. Its translation is CASSRSRDTRNQPQHF. The chain recombines TRBV2 with TRBJ1-5; a possible D gene is TRBD1 (6 bases). Germline V gives CDR1 SNHLY, CDR2 FYNNEI. The CDR3 totals 16 residues. The ends were cut back, 6 bases at V and 4 bases at J, with 19 bases in the middle.

V gene TRBV28 combines with J gene TRBJ1-1; no firm D call. V lost 5 bases and J lost 0, with 7 bases in between. CDR3 size: 13 residues. Per the germline V gene, CDR1 is MDHEN and CDR2 is SYDVKM. CDR3 sequence (DNA): TGTGCCAGCAGTGAAAGCGTGAACACTGAAGCTTTCTTT. Its protein is CASSESVNTEAFF.

V gene TRBV27 combines with J gene TRBJ2-1; TRBD1 might be the D (5 bases). V was trimmed by 5 bases and J by 4 bases, leaving 9 bases between them. CDR3 length: 13 residues. The germline CDR1 and CDR2 sequences are MNHEY and SMNVEV (reference sequence). Here the CDR3 reads CASSKTVYNEQFF. CDR3 nucleotides: TGTGCCAGCAGTAAGACAGTTTACAATGAGCAGTTCTTC.

The chain carries TRBV6-5 and TRBJ2-5; D call uncertain. CDR1 MNHEY and CDR2 SVGAGI come from the germline V gene. The V end lost 6 bases, the J end lost 4 bases, and 6 bases lay between the germline ends. This CDR3 region has 11 residues. The DNA of the CDR3 is TGTGCCAGCAGCCTCCGAGAGACCCAGTACTTC. Encoded protein: CASSLRETQYF.

The chain employs TRBV13 and TRBJ2-1; no definite D call. V lost 2 bases to trimming and J lost 4 bases, with 6 bases between them. Germline values: CDR1 PRHDT, CDR2 FYEKMQ (reference sequence). The CDR3 runs to 13 residues. The CDR3: CASSLPLYNEQFF. In DNA form, the CDR3 reads TGTGCCAGCAGCTTACCCCTTTACAATGAGCAGTTCTTC.

This clone was detected only once. The V and J genes are TRBV28 and TRBJ2-5; TRBD2 agrees at 7 bases. The CDR3 contains 14 residues. Germline CDR1 is MDHEN and CDR2 is SYDVKM. The V gene end was trimmed by 2 bases and the J gene end by 5 bases; junction bases not matched to a gene: 5. The CDR3 loop reads CASSLTGLTETQYF. The CDR3 coding sequence is TGTGCCAGCAGTTTAACGGGACTAACCGAGACCCAGTACTTC.

This chain connects TRBV5-1 to TRBJ2-3; perhaps TRBD2 as D (6 bases). The CDR3 is made up of 14 amino acids. Germline lookup yields CDR1 SGHRS and CDR2 YFSETQ. Deletions cut 5 bases from V and 1 base from J, with 11 bases between. CDR3 region: CASREGPGTDTQYF. DNA for the CDR3: TGCGCCAGCAGGGAGGGCCCAGGCACAGATACGCAGTATTTT. Based on the CDR3 plus reference TRBV5-1 and TRBJ2-3, the full variable domain is KAGVTQTPRYLIKTRGQQVTLSCSPISGHRSVSWYQQTPGQGLQFLFEYFSETQRNKGNFPGRFSGRQFSNSRSEMNVSTLELGDSALYLCASREGPGTDTQYFGPGTRLTVL.